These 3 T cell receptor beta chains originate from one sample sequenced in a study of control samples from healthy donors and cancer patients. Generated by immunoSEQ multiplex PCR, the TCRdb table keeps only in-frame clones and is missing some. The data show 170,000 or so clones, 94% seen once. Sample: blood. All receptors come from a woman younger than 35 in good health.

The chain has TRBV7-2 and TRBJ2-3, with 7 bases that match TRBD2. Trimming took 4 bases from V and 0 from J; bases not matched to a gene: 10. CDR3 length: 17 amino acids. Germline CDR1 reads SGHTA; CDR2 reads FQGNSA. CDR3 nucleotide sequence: TGTGCCAGCAGCTGGGCTAGCGGCCCCATTAGCACAGATACGCAGTATTTT. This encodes CASSWASGPISTDTQYF. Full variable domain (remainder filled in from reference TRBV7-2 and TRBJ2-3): GAGVSQSPSNKVTEKGKDVELRCDPISGHTALYWYRQSLGQGLEFLIYFQGNSAPDKSGLPSDRFSAERTGGSVSTLTIQRTQQEDSAVYLCASSWASGPISTDTQYFGPGTRLTVL.

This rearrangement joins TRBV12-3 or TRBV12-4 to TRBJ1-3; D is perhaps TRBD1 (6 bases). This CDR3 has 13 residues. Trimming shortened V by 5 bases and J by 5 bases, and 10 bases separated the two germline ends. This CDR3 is CASSTTGRNTIYF. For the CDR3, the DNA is TGTGCCAGCAGTACGACAGGTCGAAACACCATATATTTT.

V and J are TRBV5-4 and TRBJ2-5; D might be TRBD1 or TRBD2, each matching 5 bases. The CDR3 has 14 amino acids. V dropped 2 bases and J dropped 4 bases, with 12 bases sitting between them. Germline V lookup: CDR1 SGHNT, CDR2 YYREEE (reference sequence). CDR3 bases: TGTGCCAGCAGCTTCGGGCAGGGAGTAGAGACCCAGTACTTC. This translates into CASSFGQGVETQYF.